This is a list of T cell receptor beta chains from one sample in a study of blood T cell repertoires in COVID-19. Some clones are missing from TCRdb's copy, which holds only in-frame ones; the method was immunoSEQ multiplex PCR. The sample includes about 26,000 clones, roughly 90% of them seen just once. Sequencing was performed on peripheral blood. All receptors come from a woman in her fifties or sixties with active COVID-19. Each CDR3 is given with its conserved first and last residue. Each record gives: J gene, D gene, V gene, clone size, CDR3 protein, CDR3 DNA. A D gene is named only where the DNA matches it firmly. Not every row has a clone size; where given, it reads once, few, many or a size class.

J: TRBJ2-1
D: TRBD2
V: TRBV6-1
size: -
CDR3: CASSARGGRSPNEQFF
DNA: TGTGCCAGCAGTGCCCGAGGCGGGAGGTCACCCAATGAGCAGTTCTTC

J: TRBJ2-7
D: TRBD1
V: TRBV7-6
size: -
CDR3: CASSSLLTDRGRNEQYF
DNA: TGTGCCAGCAGCTCCCTCCTAACTGACAGGGGAAGGAACGAGCAGTACTTC

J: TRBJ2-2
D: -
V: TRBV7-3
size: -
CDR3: CASSLNQAGELFF
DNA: TGTGCCAGCAGCTTAAATCAGGCCGGGGAGCTGTTTTTT

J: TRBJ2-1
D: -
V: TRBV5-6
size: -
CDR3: CASSLGGDNEQFF
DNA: TGTGCCAGCAGCTTAGGGGGGGACAATGAGCAGTTCTTC

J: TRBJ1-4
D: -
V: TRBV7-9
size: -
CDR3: CASGSGEKLFF
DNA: TGTGCCAGCGGGTCGGGAGAAAAACTGTTTTTT

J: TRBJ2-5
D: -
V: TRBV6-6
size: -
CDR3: CACGLTREEAQYF
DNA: TGTGCCTGCGGGCTGACTAGGGAGGAGGCCCAGTACTTC

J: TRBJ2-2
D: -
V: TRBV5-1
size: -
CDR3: CASSLRQGQNTGELFF
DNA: TGCGCCAGCAGCTTGCGGCAGGGTCAGAACACCGGGGAGCTGTTTTTT

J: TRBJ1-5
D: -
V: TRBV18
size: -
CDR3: CASSPGAENFNQPQHF
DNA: TGTGCCAGCTCACCAGGGGCCGAAAATTTCAATCAGCCCCAGCATTTT

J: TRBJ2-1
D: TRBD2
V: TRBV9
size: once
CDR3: CASTEGGAGGYDEQFF
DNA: TGTGCCAGCACCGAGGGGGGGGCGGGAGGTTATGATGAGCAGTTCTTC

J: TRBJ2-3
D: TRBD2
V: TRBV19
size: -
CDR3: CASSNFGTSGTDTQYF
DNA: TGTGCCAGTAGTAATTTTGGGACTAGCGGCACAGATACGCAGTATTTT

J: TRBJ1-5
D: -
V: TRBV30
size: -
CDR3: CAWSLSSLTYSNQPQHF
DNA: TGTGCCTGGAGTCTGAGCTCATTAACTTATAGCAATCAGCCCCAGCATTTT

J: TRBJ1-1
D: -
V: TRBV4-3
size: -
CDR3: CASSQAGLNTEAFF
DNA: TGCGCCAGCAGCCAAGCAGGGTTGAACACTGAAGCTTTCTTT

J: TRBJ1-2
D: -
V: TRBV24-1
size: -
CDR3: CATSDSTWGYTF
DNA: TGTGCCACCAGTGACTCAACATGGGGCTACACCTTC

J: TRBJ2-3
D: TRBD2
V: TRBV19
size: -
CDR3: CASNRAGVSTDTQYF
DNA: TGTGCCAGTAACCGGGCGGGAGTTAGCACAGATACGCAGTATTTT

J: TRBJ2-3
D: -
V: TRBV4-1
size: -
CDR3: CASSQELGRTDTQYF
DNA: TGCGCCAGCAGCCAAGAATTAGGGAGGACAGATACGCAGTATTTT

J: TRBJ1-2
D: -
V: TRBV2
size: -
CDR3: CASSESGVGGYTF
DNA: TGTGCCAGCAGTGAGTCAGGGGTTGGAGGCTACACCTTC

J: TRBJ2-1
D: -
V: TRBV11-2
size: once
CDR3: CASSLVAYEQFF
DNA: TGTGCCAGCAGCTTAGTAGCGTATGAGCAGTTCTTC

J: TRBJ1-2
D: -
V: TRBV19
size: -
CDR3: CASSTRDIHYGYTF
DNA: TGTGCCAGCAGTACACGGGACATCCACTATGGCTACACCTTC

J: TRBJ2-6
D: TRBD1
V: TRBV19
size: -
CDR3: CASTVTGAGANVLTF
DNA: TGTGCCAGCACGGTAACAGGGGCTGGGGCCAACGTCCTGACTTTC

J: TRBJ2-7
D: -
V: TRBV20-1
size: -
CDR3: CSPSASREQYF
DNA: TGCAGTCCCAGCGCCTCCCGGGAGCAGTACTTC

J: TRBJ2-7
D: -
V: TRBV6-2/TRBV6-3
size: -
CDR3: CASSYLIRGPYEQYF
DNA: TGTGCCAGCAGTTACCTGATTCGTGGGCCCTACGAGCAGTACTTC

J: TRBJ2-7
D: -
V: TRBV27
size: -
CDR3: CASSLSQQTYEQYF
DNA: TGTGCCAGCAGTTTATCGCAACAGACCTACGAGCAGTACTTC

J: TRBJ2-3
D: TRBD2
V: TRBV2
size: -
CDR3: CASCRGGAGLDTQYF
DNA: TGTGCCAGCTGCCGCGGGGGAGCGGGTCTAGATACGCAGTATTTT

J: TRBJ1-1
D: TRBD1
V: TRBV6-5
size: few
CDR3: CATQQGAWTEAFF
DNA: TGTGCCACCCAACAGGGGGCTTGGACTGAAGCTTTCTTT

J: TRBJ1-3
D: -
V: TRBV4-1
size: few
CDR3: CASSNEDSSGNTIYF
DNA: TGCGCCAGCAGCAATGAAGACAGCTCTGGAAACACCATATATTTT

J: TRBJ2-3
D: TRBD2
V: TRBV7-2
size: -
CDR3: CASSSEAGVSYTQYF
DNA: TGTGCCAGCAGCTCTGAAGCGGGAGTCTCTTATACGCAGTATTTT

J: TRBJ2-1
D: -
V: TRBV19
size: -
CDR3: CASSIGDEQFF
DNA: TGTGCCAGTAGTATCGGGGATGAGCAGTTCTTC

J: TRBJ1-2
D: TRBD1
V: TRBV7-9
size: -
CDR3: CASSSNRGSGSNYGYTF
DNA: TGTGCCAGCAGCTCCAACAGGGGGTCAGGATCTAACTATGGCTACACCTTC

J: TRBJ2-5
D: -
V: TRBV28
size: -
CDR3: CASSPPTAARGETQYF
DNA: TGTGCCAGCAGTCCGCCGACTGCCGCCAGGGGAGAGACCCAGTACTTC

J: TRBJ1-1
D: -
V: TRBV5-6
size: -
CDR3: CASSLGRQFGAFF
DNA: TGTGCCAGCAGCTTGGGGAGACAGTTTGGTGCTTTCTTT

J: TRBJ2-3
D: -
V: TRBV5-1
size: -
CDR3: CASSEDIDTQYF
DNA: TGCGCCAGCAGCGAAGACATTGATACGCAGTATTTT

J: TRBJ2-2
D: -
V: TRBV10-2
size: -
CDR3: CASVLITGELFF
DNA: TGCGCCAGCGTTCTAATAACCGGGGAGCTGTTTTTT

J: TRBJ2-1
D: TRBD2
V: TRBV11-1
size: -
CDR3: CASSFSGRAGGEQFF
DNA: TGTGCCAGCAGCTTTAGCGGGAGGGCCGGGGGTGAGCAGTTCTTC

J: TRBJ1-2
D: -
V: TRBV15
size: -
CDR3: CATRGPGGYTF
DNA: TGTGCCACCCGTGGGCCGGGAGGCTACACCTTC

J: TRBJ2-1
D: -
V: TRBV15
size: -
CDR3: CATSRGTGGLYEQFF
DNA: TGTGCCACCAGCAGAGGAACTGGCGGGCTCTATGAGCAGTTCTTC

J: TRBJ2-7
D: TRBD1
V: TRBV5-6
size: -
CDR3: CASSLDGGTGYYEQYF
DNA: TGTGCCAGCAGCTTGGACGGCGGGACAGGGTATTACGAGCAGTACTTC

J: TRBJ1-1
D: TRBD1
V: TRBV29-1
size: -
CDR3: CSAYRGINTEAFF
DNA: TGCAGCGCCTACAGGGGGATTAACACTGAAGCTTTCTTT

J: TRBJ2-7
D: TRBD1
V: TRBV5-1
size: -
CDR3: CASSLTGGLRGEQYF
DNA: TGCGCCAGCAGCTTGACAGGGGGACTTCGCGGCGAGCAGTACTTC

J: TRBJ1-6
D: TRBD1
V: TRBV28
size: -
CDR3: CAERQGSNSPLHF
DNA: TGTGCCGAGAGACAGGGGAGCAATTCACCCCTCCACTTT

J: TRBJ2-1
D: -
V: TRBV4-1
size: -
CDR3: CASSQVNLVSYNEQFF
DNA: TGCGCCAGCAGCCAAGTAAATCTAGTCTCCTACAATGAGCAGTTCTTC

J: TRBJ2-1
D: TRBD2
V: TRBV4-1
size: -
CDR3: CASSQERGLAGMREQFF
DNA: TGCGCCAGCAGCCAAGAGAGAGGACTAGCGGGAATGAGGGAGCAGTTCTTC

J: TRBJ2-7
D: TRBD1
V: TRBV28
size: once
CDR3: CASSSRDRGLNEQYF
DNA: TGTGCCAGCAGTTCCCGGGACAGGGGGCTGAACGAGCAGTACTTC

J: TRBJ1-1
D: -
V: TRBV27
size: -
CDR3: CASSSWSVVGAFF
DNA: TGTGCCAGCAGTTCGTGGTCGGTCGTCGGAGCTTTCTTT

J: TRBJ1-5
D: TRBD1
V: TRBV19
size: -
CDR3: CASSVPNRGQLNQPQHF
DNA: TGTGCCAGTAGTGTTCCGAACAGGGGGCAACTCAATCAGCCCCAGCATTTT

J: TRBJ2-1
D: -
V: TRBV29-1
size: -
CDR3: CSVGSRVDEQFF
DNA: TGCAGCGTTGGGAGCAGGGTCGATGAGCAGTTCTTC

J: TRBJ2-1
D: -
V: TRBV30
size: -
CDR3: CAWSRGLRPNEQFF
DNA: TGTGCCTGGAGTAGGGGACTGAGACCCAATGAGCAGTTCTTC

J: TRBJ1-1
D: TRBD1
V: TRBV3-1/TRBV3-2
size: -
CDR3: CASSQVYRQGNTEAFF
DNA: TGTGCCAGCAGCCAAGTTTACCGACAGGGGAACACTGAAGCTTTCTTT

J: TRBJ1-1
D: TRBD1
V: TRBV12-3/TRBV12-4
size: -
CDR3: CASSTGGDTEAFF
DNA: TGTGCCAGCTCGACAGGGGGGGACACTGAAGCTTTCTTT

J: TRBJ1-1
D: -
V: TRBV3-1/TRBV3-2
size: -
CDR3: CASSKQGASTEAFF
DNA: TGTGCCAGCAGTAAACAGGGAGCCTCCACTGAAGCTTTCTTT

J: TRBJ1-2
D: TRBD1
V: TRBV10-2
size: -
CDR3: CASSPPQTGKHGYTF
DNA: TGCGCCAGCAGTCCCCCGCAGACAGGGAAGCATGGCTACACCTTC

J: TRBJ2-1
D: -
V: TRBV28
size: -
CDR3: CASSPQWAWDNEQFF
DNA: TGTGCCAGCAGTCCACAGTGGGCTTGGGACAATGAGCAGTTCTTC